The 25 T cell receptor beta chains listed next were all sequenced from one sample in a study of T cell repertoires in aging, cancer and after chemotherapy (dated by TCRdb to about 2019). TCR beta rearrangements were amplified from genomic DNA isolated from peripheral blood, not from sorted cells or RNA. TCRdb shows the sequencer as Illumina MiSeq. Rearranged TRB sequences spanning V, D and J segments were amplified in a multiplex touch-down PCR with a mixed TRB-A/B primer pool. Starting from the raw public reads, TCRdb applied fastp trimming at Q25, assembled clones with MiXCR and retained in-frame beta chains. Each entry merges the rows of one CDR3 protein and shows their most common DNA and genes. For this sample there are approximately 1,200 distinct CDR3 sequences; roughly a quarter appear just once. The ten largest clones capture roughly 43% of the sample. Sequenced sample: blood. The receptors were sampled from a human donor with a solid tumor.

This clonotype was detected only a few times. The chain's CDR3 is CASSLGQSSYNEQFF. Here the CDR3 DNA reads TGCGCCAGCAGCTTGGGTCAGAGCTCCTACAATGAGCAGTTCTTC. The gene calls are TRBV5-1 and TRBJ2-1; D not certain. Germline V gene sequence: CDR1 SGHRS, CDR2 YFSETQ. The CDR3 is 15 residues long. V was cut by 0 bases and J by 0 bases, with 7 bases left in between.

This sequence joins TRBV6-5 and TRBJ2-5, with 7 positions matching TRBD1. CDR1 and CDR2 (germline): MNHEY, SVGAGI. V lost 9 bases, J lost 7 bases, and 8 bases stayed unmatched. This CDR3 comprises 12 residues. CDR3 in DNA: TGTGCCAGTCACCGGGACAGAGGGACCCAGTACTTC. Its translation is CASHRDRGTQYF.

A few counts support this clonotype. The chain is built from TRBV5-4 and TRBJ2-3; TRBD2 aligns across 11 bases. The V gene's germline CDR1 is SGHNT and CDR2 YYREEE (reference sequence). Trimming took 4 bases from V and 5 from J; bases not matched to a gene: 6. CDR3 length equals 15 residues. This CDR3 reads CASSELAGVGDTQYF. CDR3 nucleotides: TGTGCCAGCAGCGAACTAGCGGGAGTTGGAGATACGCAGTATTTT.

V usage is TRBV12-3 or TRBV12-4 and J usage is TRBJ2-3; TRBD2 agrees at 7 bases. The CDR3 is 14 amino acids. The V and J ends lost 6 bases and 8 bases, in that order; junction bases with no gene match: 11. The CDR3 DNA reads TGTGCCAGCAGCGTAGCCAGCGGGGCAGGTACGCAGTATTTT. This sequence encodes CASSVASGAGTQYF.

This clonotype is medium-sized in the sample. One end of the junction does not line up with germline, which may come from a read error. The J gene is TRBJ2-7, the V gene TRBV6-1; 7 bases map to TRBD1. Germline values: CDR1 MNHNS, CDR2 SASEGT. The CDR3 loop spans 15 amino acids. In nucleotides, the CDR3 is TGTGCCAGCAGTGAAAAAGGGACAGACTCCAACGAGCAGTACTTC. Its protein is CASSEKGTDSNEQYF.

Concerning this clonotype: A single base separates this from a much larger clone, so it may be a read error. The gene calls are TRBV19 and TRBJ2-7; D unclear. This CDR3 region has 18 residues. Per the germline V gene, CDR1 is LNHDA and CDR2 is SQIVND (reference sequence). CDR3 in amino acids: CASSIDSPRGSEDRELYF. The CDR3 DNA follows: TGTGCCAGTAGTATAGATTCCCCTCGTGGGTCCGAGGACCGCGAGCTGTACTTC. Full variable domain (outside the CDR3, taken from reference TRBV19 and TRBJ2-7): DGGITQSPKYLFRKEGQNVTLSCEQNLNHDAMYWYRQDPGQGLRLIYYSQIVNDFQKGDIAEGYSVSREKKESFPLTVTSAQKNPTAFYLCASSIDSPRGSEDRELYFGPGTRLTVT.

The V call is TRBV28, the J call TRBJ1-6; no definite D call. V lost 6 bases, J lost 13 bases, and 10 bases lay in between. Germline CDR1 MDHEN, CDR2 SYDVKM. The CDR3 covers 11 residues. CDR3 protein: CASSVKSPLHF. The DNA of the CDR3 is TGTGCCAGCAGCGTAAAATCTCCCCTCCACTTT.

Concerning this clonotype itself: This may be a read error: a much more frequent sequence differs by one nucleotide. This chain uses TRBV5-5 with TRBJ2-7, with TRBD2 matching 11 bases. Germline CDR1 is SGHKS and CDR2 is YYEKEE (reference sequence). The CDR3 consists of 17 residues. The CDR3 region has the DNA TGTGCCAGCAGATTGGTGGGCATAGCGGGAGGGTCCTACGAGCAGTACTTC. It is translated as CASRLVGIAGGSYEQYF.

This chain uses TRBV28 with TRBJ1-5; the D is unclear. CDR1 is MDHEN and CDR2 is SYDVKM in the germline V gene. V was cut by 6 bases and J by 0 bases, with 9 bases left in between. This CDR3 region has 14 residues. CDR3: CASSLTDSNQPQHF. For the CDR3, the DNA is TGTGCCAGCAGCCTAACAGATAGCAATCAGCCCCAGCATTTT.

Within the sample, this clonotype is medium-sized. The genes are TRBV7-2 and TRBJ2-7; tentatively, D is TRBD2 (5 bases). The CDR3 contains 13 residues. The germline CDR1 and CDR2 sequences are SGHTA and FQGNSA. V lost 3 bases and J 5 bases, leaving 11 bases between the germline ends. This chain's CDR3 is CASSFGLRHEQYF. As DNA, the CDR3 is TGTGCCAGCAGCTTTGGACTGCGACACGAGCAGTACTTC.

The chain recombines TRBV6-7 with TRBJ2-1; 8 nucleotides align to TRBD2. TRBV6-7 is assigned to the ORF class and has an uncertain function. The CDR3 runs to 15 residues. After removal of 7 bases from V and 8 bases from J, the junction contained 13 bases not matched to a gene. The CDR3 reads CASTHRERESHEQFF. The CDR3 coding sequence is TGTGCCAGCACCCACCGCGAGCGGGAGTCCCATGAGCAGTTCTTC.

This clonotype is judged large (0.1 to 1%). The gene calls are TRBV7-2 and TRBJ2-7, with 13 bases lining up with TRBD2. V lost 2 bases, J lost 6 bases, and 7 bases stayed unmatched. Germline CDR1 is SGHTA and CDR2 is FQGNSA. CDR3 length: 16 amino acids. CDR3 nucleotides: TGTGCCAGCAGCTTATGGTTAGGGACTAGCGGGACCGAGCAGTACTTC. Translating it yields CASSLWLGTSGTEQYF.

Concerning this clonotype: With a much larger clone just one base away, this may be a read error. The chain joins TRBV30 to TRBJ2-5, with D perhaps TRBD1 (5 bases). This CDR3 contains 12 residues. Germline CDR1 reads GTSNPN; CDR2 reads SVGIG (reference sequence). With 0 bases removed from V and 11 bases from J, the gap between germline ends came to 13 bases. CDR3 DNA: TGTGCCTGGAGTGTAGGAGACAGTCAGCAGTACTTC. Its translation is CAWSVGDSQQYF.

This clonotype was picked up a small number of times. The V gene is TRBV6-2 or TRBV6-3, the J gene TRBJ2-7; possible D gene TRBD2, 6 bases. This CDR3 is built from 14 residues. Germline CDR1 and CDR2: MNHEY and SVGEGT. The V gene lost 5 bases and the J gene lost 5 bases, with 16 bases spanning the gap. Written as DNA, the CDR3 is TGTGCCAGCAGTCTCGGGGACTCCTCGGACGAGCAGTACTTC. This translates into CASSLGDSSDEQYF.

By share of the sample, this clonotype is large. J is TRBJ2-7 and V is TRBV6-5, with a weak D call TRBD1 (7 bases). V lost 2 bases to trimming and J lost 3 bases, with 11 bases between them. Germline lookup yields CDR1 MNHEY and CDR2 SVGAGI. The CDR3 has 14 residues. The chain's CDR3 is CASSYAGQFYEQYF. The CDR3 DNA follows: TGTGCCAGCAGTTACGCGGGACAGTTCTACGAGCAGTACTTC.

A few counts support this clonotype. The chain uses TRBV28 and TRBJ2-3; a possible D gene is TRBD2 (7 bases). The CDR3 spans 14 residues. Per germline, CDR1 MDHEN and CDR2 SYDVKM. With 8 bases removed from V and 1 base from J, the gap between germline ends came to 13 bases. CDR3 protein: CASGGGRGTDTQYF. In nucleotides, the CDR3 is TGTGCCAGCGGGGGGGGCCGGGGCACAGATACGCAGTATTTT. Complete variable domain (other parts from reference TRBV28 and TRBJ2-3): DVKVTQSSRYLVKRTGEKVFLECVQDMDHENMFWYRQDPGLGLRLIYFSYDVKMKEKGDIPEGYSVSREKKERFSLILESASTNQTSMYLCASGGGRGTDTQYFGPGTRLTVL.

The chain recombines TRBV5-7 with TRBJ1-4; 9 bases map to TRBD1. TRBV5-7 qualifies as an ORF whose function is uncertain. The CDR3 loop spans 15 amino acids. Germline trimming cut 0 bases from V and 5 bases from J; bases unmatched to any gene: 2. The CDR3, as DNA: TGTGCCAGCAGCTTGGCGGGACAGGGAAATGAAAAACTGTTTTTT. Translating it yields CASSLAGQGNEKLFF.

This clonotype is judged medium-sized. CDR3: CASSLQGGNTIYF. CDR3 DNA: TGTGCCAGCAGCTTGCAGGGTGGAAACACCATATATTTT. V usage is TRBV7-9 and J usage is TRBJ1-3; D might be TRBD1 (5 bases). The germline gives CDR1 SEHNR, CDR2 FQNEAQ (reference sequence). The CDR3 extends over 13 amino acids. Trimming took 3 bases from V and 3 from J, leaving 6 bases between them.

The sample holds a few counts of this clonotype. The chain is built from TRBV11-3 and TRBJ2-3; weak D call: TRBD2 (5 bases). The CDR3 spans 14 residues. The germline CDR1 and CDR2 sequences are SGHNT and YENEEA. V lost 5 bases and J 0 bases, leaving 9 bases between the germline ends. CDR3 DNA sequence: TGTGCCAGCAGCAACGGACTTAGCACAGATACGCAGTATTTT. Its protein product is CASSNGLSTDTQYF.

The chain is built from TRBV11-2 and TRBJ2-2, with 8 bases fitting TRBD1. This CDR3 comprises 15 residues. V shed 5 bases and J 1 base; nucleotides not matched to a gene: 3. The V gene's germline CDR1 is SGHAT and CDR2 FQNNGV. This CDR3 reads CASSRGTGNTGELFF. The CDR3 DNA sequence: TGTGCCAGCAGCAGAGGGACAGGGAACACCGGGGAGCTGTTTTTT.

V usage is TRBV7-2 and J usage is TRBJ2-3; the match to TRBD1 covers 10 bases. CDR3 size: 15 residues. The V segment lost 5 bases and the J segment 4 bases; nucleotides outside the gene matches: 6. From germline, CDR1 is SGHTA and CDR2 FQGNSA. The chain's CDR3 is CASSPGTGEADTQYF. The CDR3 region has the DNA TGTGCCAGCAGCCCCGGGACAGGGGAAGCAGATACGCAGTATTTT.

V usage is TRBV20-1 and J usage is TRBJ2-1; D may match TRBD1 or TRBD2 (5 bases each). Germline assignment: CDR1 DFQATT and CDR2 SNEGSKA (reference sequence). CDR3 length: 12 residues. The CDR3 loop reads CAEGQPYNEQFF. CDR3 nucleotides: TGCGCCGAGGGGCAGCCCTACAATGAGCAGTTCTTC.

The chain is built from TRBV24-1 and TRBJ1-1; no clear D gene. V lost 3 bases and J 11 bases, leaving 9 bases between the germline ends. Germline-derived CDR1 and CDR2 are KGHDR and SFDVKD. This CDR3 is 11 amino acids long. The CDR3 DNA sequence: TGTGCCACCAGTGATGGGGTTAGGGCTTTCTTT. Translated: CATSDGVRAFF.

This clonotype was seen just once. J is TRBJ1-2 and V is TRBV6-5, with 7 nucleotides matching TRBD1. The J segment lost 8 bases and the V segment lost 6 bases, leaving 15 bases of the junction unmatched. The CDR3 has 15 amino acids. Germline V gene lookup returns CDR1 MNHEY and CDR2 SVGAGI. CDR3 DNA sequence: TGTGCCAGCAGCCCTGAGACAGGGTGGGTTTTAGGCTACACCTTC. Translating it yields CASSPETGWVLGYTF.

This clonotype was found a few times. The genes are TRBV19 and TRBJ2-3; D perhaps matches TRBD2 (5 bases). CDR3 length: 13 residues. The ends were cut back, 5 bases at V and 3 bases at J, with 9 bases in the middle. CDR1 and CDR2 from the germline V gene are LNHDA and SQIVND (reference sequence). The CDR3 bases are TGTGCCAGTAGTCTCACTAGGACAGATACGCAGTATTTT. Amino acids: CASSLTRTDTQYF.